This T cell receptor (beta chain) stems from a study of OX40 agonist ivuxolimab in advanced cancers. Study-level background: Of mixed ages from about 23 to 90 and averaging 60 years, the group was around 78% male.

The investigators sampled blood at baseline, at cycle 4 day 1, and at cycle 7 day 1. Points on this clone: Its target is unknown.

Study results and caveats: Both CD4+ and CD8+ T cell populations in blood had undergone clonal expansion by week 6 at 0.1 to 3.0 mg/kg. CD8+ T cells (on average) carried more expanded clones than CD4+ T cells.

Using immunoSEQ multiplex PCR, the repertoire was profiled, and TCRdb retains in-frame clones only, with some absent. This table has over 9,500 clones, just over 75% appearing once. In germline, CDR1 is MNHEY, CDR2 SMNVEV (reference sequence). The ends lost 5 bases at V and 6 bases at J; junction bases unmatched: 7. The CDR3 has 14 residues. This receptor was taken from an adult with an advanced solid tumor such as melanoma, head and neck, liver or kidney cancer. Here the sequenced sample was CD4+ or CD8+ T cells sorted from blood, taken in a trial of the OX40 agonist ivuxolimab. V gene TRBV27 combines with J gene TRBJ2-7; 10 nucleotides agree with TRBD1. The CDR3 reads CASSLGQGGREQYF. The CDR3 coding sequence is TGTGCCAGCAGTCTCGGACAGGGGGGGCGCGAGCAGTACTTC.